The 3 T cell receptor beta chains below were found in one sample sequenced in a study of cytomegalovirus exposure and HLA in healthy donors. In the PCR, 60 Vbeta and 13 Jbeta primers were used. Libraries were prepared by immunoSEQ multiplex PCR; TCRdb keeps only in-frame clonotypes and omits some of them. The table has about 120,000 clones, 80% seen once; the top ten hold approximately 1.2%. Input material: PBMCs. The receptors derive from a female donor in good health and CMV-seronegative.

The chain employs TRBV11-2 and TRBJ1-4; 7 nucleotides align to TRBD1. Looked up from germline, CDR1 is SGHAT and CDR2 is FQNNGV. With 3 bases clipped from V and 3 bases from J, the junction kept 4 bases outside the gene matches. The CDR3 sequence is 15 residues long. CDR3 residues: CASSFTGVANEKLFF. The CDR3 DNA reads as TGTGCCAGCAGCTTTACAGGGGTAGCTAATGAAAAACTGTTTTTT.

The rearrangement uses TRBV30 and TRBJ2-7; no clear D. CDR3 size: 13 residues. Germline V gene lookup returns CDR1 GTSNPN and CDR2 SVGIG (reference sequence). V lost 4 bases and J 7 bases, leaving 17 bases between the germline ends. The CDR3 nucleotides read TGTGCCTGGACTCCTGGAATAGCTTGGGAGCAGTACTTC. It is translated as CAWTPGIAWEQYF. Drawing the rest from reference TRBV30 and TRBJ2-7, the complete variable domain is SQTIHQWPATLVQPVGSPLSLECTVEGTSNPNLYWYRQAAGRGLQLLFYSVGIGQISSEVPQNLSASRPQDRQFILSSKKLLLSDSGFYLCAWTPGIAWEQYFGPGTRLTVT.

The chain links TRBV27 to TRBJ2-2, with 7 bases matching TRBD2. Germline CDR1 and CDR2: MNHEY and SMNVEV (reference sequence). The junction had 5 bases not matched to a gene; V was cut back by 4 bases and J by 6 bases. The CDR3 runs 14 residues. The CDR3 sequence is CASSWWEGSGELFF. CDR3 DNA: TGTGCCAGCAGTTGGTGGGAGGGGTCCGGGGAGCTGTTTTTT.